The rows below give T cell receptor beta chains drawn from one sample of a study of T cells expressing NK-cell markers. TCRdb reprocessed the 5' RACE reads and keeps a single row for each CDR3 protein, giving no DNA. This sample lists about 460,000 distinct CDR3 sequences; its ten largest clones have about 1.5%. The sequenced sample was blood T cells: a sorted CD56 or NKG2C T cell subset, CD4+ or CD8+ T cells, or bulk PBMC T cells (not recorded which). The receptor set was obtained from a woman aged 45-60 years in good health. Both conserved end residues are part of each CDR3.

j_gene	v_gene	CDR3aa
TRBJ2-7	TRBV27	CASSRQQGDEQYF
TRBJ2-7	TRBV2	CASGTHSYEQYF
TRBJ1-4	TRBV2	CASRPWTGSSEKLFF
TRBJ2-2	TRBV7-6	CASSSLTGNTGELFF
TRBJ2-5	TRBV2	CASSAGYQETQYF
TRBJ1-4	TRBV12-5	CASGLEGRNEKLFF
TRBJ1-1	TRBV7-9	CASSLGGTGGVMPRTEAFF
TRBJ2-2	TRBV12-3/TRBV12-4	CASRGGAGAGELFF
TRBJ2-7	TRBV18	CASSRTDEQYF
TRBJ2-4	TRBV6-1	CASSESSRNIQYF
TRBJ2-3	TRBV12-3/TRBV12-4	CASRLRDTQYF
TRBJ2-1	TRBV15	CATSADRDRGFAEQFF
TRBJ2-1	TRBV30	CAWMPRRAFEQFF
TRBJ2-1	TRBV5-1	CASSSGSGKYNEQFF
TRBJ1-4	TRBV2	CASKEPNEKLFF
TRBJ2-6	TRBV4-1	CASSQGTLSGANVLTF